The sample holds a few counts of the clone carrying this T cell receptor beta chain. The PCR used 60 Vbeta and 13 Jbeta primers. In the original processing: Per a later analysis, the number of unique TCR beta chains was around 79 million, of which some 10 million were shared. The repertoire was sequenced with immunoSEQ multiplex PCR; TCRdb's copy has only in-frame clones and lacks some. V, J and clone size derive from that table, while D and trimming were established from the DNA sequence. The sample holds about 150,000 clones, 80% seen once. These data are taken from a study of cytomegalovirus exposure and HLA in healthy donors. V gave up 3 bases and J gave up 5 bases; unmatched junction bases: 6. Germline lookup yields CDR1 LNHDA and CDR2 SQIVND (reference sequence). CDR3 size: 14 residues.

The origin of this receptor is a woman aged 40-49 years in good health and CMV-seropositive. The chain couples TRBV19 to TRBJ2-5, with 7 positions matching TRBD1. The specimen was PBMCs. CDR3 DNA sequence: TGTGCCAGTAGTATTACAGGGGTGGGTGAGACCCAGTACTTC. Translation gives CASSITGVGETQYF.